The 24 T cell receptor beta chains below were found in one sample sequenced in a study of T cell changes during pregnancy in multiple sclerosis. The assay was immunoSEQ multiplex PCR, and TCRdb's table has in-frame clones only and misses some. The repertoire holds 95,000 to 100,000 clones, with about 90% as singletons. The specimen comprised peripheral blood, sampled after pregnancy. These receptor sequences come from a female donor in good health, enrolled as a control in a pregnancy study.

The CDR3 bases are TGCAGCGTTGCCGGGACACGGCCGGAAAAACTGTTTTTT. Translating gives CSVAGTRPEKLFF. The V call is TRBV29-1, the J call TRBJ1-4; possible D gene TRBD1, 6 bases. Trimming took off 4 bases at V and 8 bases at J, with 14 bases between the two ends. The length of the CDR3 is 13 residues. Germline CDR1 SQVTM, CDR2 ANQGSEA.

The chain has TRBV28 and TRBJ1-1; D might be TRBD1 (6 bases). Trimming cost V 8 bases and J 0 bases, with 7 bases left between them. This CDR3 is 12 amino acids long. Germline V gene lookup returns CDR1 MDHEN and CDR2 SYDVKM. Here the CDR3 DNA reads TGTGCCAGCGGACAGATGAACACTGAAGCTTTCTTT. It encodes CASGQMNTEAFF.

V and J are TRBV6-1 and TRBJ1-2; tentatively, D is TRBD1 (5 bases). The CDR3 is 14 amino acids. The germline gives CDR1 MNHNS, CDR2 SASEGT. The V end was cut by 3 bases, the J end by 4 bases, with 12 bases between. The CDR3 DNA reads TGTGCCAGCAGTGAGGAGGGGTTTATCTATGGCTACACCTTC. Protein sequence: CASSEEGFIYGYTF.

The rearrangement joins TRBV7-3 to TRBJ2-6; D might be TRBD2 (5 bases). CDR1 is SGHTA and CDR2 is FQGTGA in the germline V gene. This CDR3 has 16 residues. V was trimmed by 1 base and J by 1 base, leaving 8 bases between them. CDR3 DNA: TGTGCCAGCAGCTTAAAATGGAGGTCTGGGGCCAACGTCCTGACTTTC. Its protein product is CASSLKWRSGANVLTF.

V usage is TRBV18 and J usage is TRBJ1-1; perhaps TRBD1 as D (5 bases). The V gene's germline CDR1 is KGHSH and CDR2 LQKENI. The CDR3 consists of 16 residues. V lost 6 bases, J lost 1 base, and 18 bases lay in between. CDR3 loop: CASSQNRQKQNTEAFF. CDR3 DNA: TGTGCCAGCTCTCAGAACCGACAGAAACAGAACACTGAAGCTTTCTTT.

The chain uses TRBV4-2 and TRBJ2-1; 8 bases fit TRBD2. With V trimmed by 3 bases and J by 4 bases, 5 bases remained unmatched. CDR1 is LGHNA, CDR2 YNFKEQ, per germline. The CDR3 covers 15 residues. The CDR3 reads CASSQPGGGYNEQFF. DNA of the CDR3: TGTGCCAGCAGCCAGCCGGGAGGGGGGTACAATGAGCAGTTCTTC.

The rearrangement joins TRBV11-2 to TRBJ2-7, with D maybe TRBD1 (6 bases). CDR3 length: 19 residues. Germline CDR1 reads SGHAT; CDR2 reads FQNNGV. Trimming shortened V by 4 bases and J by 0 bases, and 25 bases separated the two germline ends. The CDR3 sequence is CASSSLDRSGLILSYEQYF. The CDR3 DNA sequence: TGTGCCAGCAGCTCGTTGGACAGATCCGGGCTAATTCTCTCCTACGAGCAGTACTTC.

The CDR3 bases are TGTGCCAGCAGTGCCAAGACAGGGTCGGGCACAGATACGCAGTATTTT. Its protein is CASSAKTGSGTDTQYF. The V call is TRBV6-4, the J call TRBJ2-3; TRBD1 matches at 7 bases. V lost 4 bases, J lost 1 base, and 8 bases stayed unmatched. Germline V gene lookup returns CDR1 MRHNA and CDR2 SNTAGT. This CDR3 spans 16 amino acids.

The V and J genes are TRBV29-1 and TRBJ1-2; D is unclear. CDR1 SQVTM and CDR2 ANQGSEA come from the germline V gene. This CDR3 comprises 12 residues. Trimming shortened V by 4 bases and J by 2 bases, and 8 bases separated the two germline ends. CDR3 nucleotides: TGCAGCGTTGTCTGGCCGAACTATGGCTACACCTTC. This encodes CSVVWPNYGYTF. Filled out from reference TRBV29-1 and TRBJ1-2, the complete variable domain reads SAVISQKPSRDICQRGTSLTIQCQVDSQVTMMFWYRQQPGQSLTLIATANQGSEATYESGFVIDKFPISRPNLTFSTLTVSNMSPEDSSIYLCSVVWPNYGYTFGSGTRLTVV.

Here the CDR3 reads CASSRDGVPYNEQFF. The CDR3 DNA is TGTGCCAGCAGCCGCGACGGAGTACCCTACAATGAGCAGTTCTTC. The chain joins TRBV7-6 to TRBJ2-1, with D uncertain. Trimming took off 5 bases at V and 2 bases at J, with 13 bases between the two ends. CDR1 SGHVS and CDR2 FNYEAQ come from the germline V gene. CDR3 length: 15 residues.

The chain uses TRBV5-4 and TRBJ1-4; 10 positions match TRBD1. The CDR3 contains 14 residues. The germline gives CDR1 SGHNT, CDR2 YYREEE (reference sequence). V dropped 4 bases and J dropped 8; count of bases not matched to a gene: 5. The CDR3 protein is CASSRQGAAEKLFF. The CDR3 DNA reads TGTGCCAGCAGCCGACAGGGGGCGGCCGAAAAACTGTTTTTT.

V is TRBV5-1 and J is TRBJ2-3, with 10 bases identical to TRBD2. The CDR3 is 16 residues long. Germline V lookup: CDR1 SGHRS, CDR2 YFSETQ. V gave up 5 bases and J gave up 4 bases; unmatched junction bases: 10. The CDR3 loop reads CASRTGTSDRADTQYF. Here the CDR3 DNA reads TGCGCCAGCAGAACCGGGACTAGCGATCGAGCAGATACGCAGTATTTT.

This sequence joins TRBV19 and TRBJ2-7; 11 positions agree with TRBD1. The V and J ends lost 8 bases and 3 bases, in that order; junction bases with no gene match: 9. Germline CDR1 and CDR2: LNHDA and SQIVND (reference sequence). CDR3 length: 15 amino acids. DNA of the CDR3: TGTGCCAGTTGGGGCCGGGACAGGGGGGACTACGAGCAGTACTTC. Protein: CASWGRDRGDYEQYF.

This chain uses TRBV29-1 with TRBJ1-1; TRBD1 aligns across 10 bases. The V segment lost 4 bases and the J segment 5 bases; nucleotides outside the gene matches: 7. Germline lookup yields CDR1 SQVTM and CDR2 ANQGSEA. This CDR3 is built from 14 residues. Here the CDR3 DNA reads TGCAGCGTTGGAAAGGACAGGGGGGGTACTGAAGCTTTCTTT. Its translation is CSVGKDRGGTEAFF.

The CDR3 reads CASTSQGGEQYF. CDR3 bases: TGTGCCAGCACTTCCCAGGGGGGCGAGCAGTACTTC. The chain links TRBV6-1 to TRBJ2-7; maybe TRBD1 (7 bases). The ends were cut back, 7 bases at V and 6 bases at J, with 13 bases in the middle. CDR3 size: 12 residues. Germline values: CDR1 MNHNS, CDR2 SASEGT.

The V call is TRBV9, the J call TRBJ1-2; maybe TRBD1 (5 bases). This CDR3 contains 13 residues. Germline V CDR1 and CDR2: SGDLS, YYNGEE. Trimming shortened V by 4 bases and J by 8 bases, and 15 bases separated the two germline ends. In DNA form, the CDR3 reads TGTGCCAGCAGCCCTAGCGGGGGGGTAGGCTACACCTTC. As protein: CASSPSGGVGYTF.

The rearrangement uses TRBV28 and TRBJ1-2, with D unresolved. Per the germline V gene, CDR1 is MDHEN and CDR2 is SYDVKM. The CDR3 covers 17 residues. V was trimmed by 2 bases and J by 2 bases, leaving 18 bases between them. The CDR3 nucleotides read TGTGCCAGCAGTTTAGGGGATTTTTCTGGGAGGAACTATGGCTACACCTTC. Translating gives CASSLGDFSGRNYGYTF.

This chain connects TRBV6-5 to TRBJ2-7; D is perhaps TRBD1 (5 bases). Germline V gives CDR1 MNHEY, CDR2 SVGAGI. V lost 0 bases and J 0 bases, leaving 12 bases between the germline ends. The CDR3 loop spans 16 amino acids. Here the CDR3 reads CASSYSWQGTSYEQYF. The CDR3 coding sequence is TGTGCCAGCAGTTACTCGTGGCAGGGAACCTCCTACGAGCAGTACTTC.

The CDR3 here is CASSQGQGKQETQYF. CDR3 nucleotides: TGTGCCAGCAGTCAGGGACAGGGGAAGCAAGAGACCCAGTACTTC. The V call is TRBV6-6, the J call TRBJ2-5; 10 bases fit TRBD1. CDR1 MNHNY and CDR2 SVGAGI come from the germline V gene (reference sequence). V lost 5 bases and J lost 2; bases outside the gene matches: 5. The CDR3 is made up of 15 amino acids.

This clone has just one count. The rearrangement uses TRBV29-1 and TRBJ1-1, with D uncertain. Germline V gene sequence: CDR1 SQVTM, CDR2 ANQGSEA. This CDR3 has 11 residues. Trimming cost V 7 bases and J 3 bases, with 9 bases left between them. The CDR3 region is CSAGRDTEAFF. In nucleotides, the CDR3 is TGCAGCGCCGGGAGGGACACTGAAGCTTTCTTT.

The CDR3 DNA follows: TGTGCCAGAAAACAGGGGGAGGGGCAGTACTTC. It specifies CARKQGEGQYF. J is TRBJ2-7 and V is TRBV7-6; D may be TRBD1 (8 bases). This CDR3 is built from 11 residues. The V gene lost 9 bases and the J gene lost 9 bases, with 15 bases spanning the gap. Germline lookup yields CDR1 SGHVS and CDR2 FNYEAQ.

In its sample, this clone was seen a few times. The chain employs TRBV19 and TRBJ1-2, with 8 positions matching TRBD1. CDR3 length: 14 residues. CDR1 LNHDA and CDR2 SQIVND come from the germline V gene (reference sequence). Germline trimming cut 4 bases from V and 7 bases from J; bases unmatched to any gene: 8. The CDR3 nucleotides read TGTGCCAGTAGTAATCCCCCCGGGACAGGTGGCTACACCTTC. As protein: CASSNPPGTGGYTF.

J is TRBJ1-2 and V is TRBV10-2; possible D gene TRBD1, 5 bases. Trimming took off 6 bases at V and 4 bases at J, with 12 bases between the two ends. Looked up from germline, CDR1 is WSHSY and CDR2 is SAAADI. The CDR3 length is 13 residues. The CDR3 DNA reads as TGCGCCAGCAGCCCCGACAGATCCTATGGCTACACCTTC. This sequence encodes CASSPDRSYGYTF.

The chain has TRBV6-6 and TRBJ1-5; D gene uncertain. Germline V CDR1 and CDR2: MNHNY, SVGAGI (reference sequence). The CDR3 is made up of 16 amino acids. Trimming took 6 bases from V and 5 from J, leaving 20 bases between them. The CDR3 reads CASSHPFARLDQPQHF. CDR3 nucleotides: TGTGCCAGCAGCCACCCCTTTGCGAGGTTGGATCAGCCCCAGCATTTT.